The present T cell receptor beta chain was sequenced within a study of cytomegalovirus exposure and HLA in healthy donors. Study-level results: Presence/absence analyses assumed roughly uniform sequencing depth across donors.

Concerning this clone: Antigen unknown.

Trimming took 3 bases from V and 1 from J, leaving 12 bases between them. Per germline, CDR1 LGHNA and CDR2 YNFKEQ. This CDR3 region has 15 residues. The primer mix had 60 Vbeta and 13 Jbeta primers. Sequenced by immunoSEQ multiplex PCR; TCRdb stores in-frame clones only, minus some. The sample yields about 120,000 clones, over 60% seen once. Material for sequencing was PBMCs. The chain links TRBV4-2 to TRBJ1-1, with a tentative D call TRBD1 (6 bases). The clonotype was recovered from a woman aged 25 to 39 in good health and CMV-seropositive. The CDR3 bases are TGTGCCAGCAGCCATCACAGGGAACGGAACACTGAAGCTTTCTTT. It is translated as CASSHHRERNTEAFF.